The 23 T cell receptor beta chains below come from one sample, sequenced in a study of T-cell memory formation after mild COVID-19. TCRdb reanalysed the 5' RACE reads using MiXCR and keeps one entry per CDR3 protein. The top ten clones hold 21% of a sample with over 300,000 distinct CDR3 sequences, approximately 22% of them seen once. Source material: PBMCs or a T cell subset sorted from them (not recorded which). Source of these receptors: a man in his late teens or twenties who had mild COVID-19 (a few samples of this study predate the infection). Cell type and time point are not known.

This clonotype was seen a few times. The V and J genes are TRBV5-5 and TRBJ2-5; no clear D gene. Trimming pared 5 bases from V and 1 base from J, leaving 12 bases between. Germline V lookup: CDR1 SGHKS, CDR2 YYEKEE (reference sequence). The CDR3 consists of 14 residues. Here the CDR3 DNA reads TGTGCCAGCAGAGCTGAACCGGCCCAAGAGACCCAGTACTTC. Protein sequence: CASRAEPAQETQYF.

This clonotype appeared a few times. J is TRBJ2-5 and V is TRBV5-1, with TRBD1 matching 10 bases. V gave up 4 bases and J gave up 4 bases; unmatched junction bases: 7. The CDR3 has 15 amino acids. Germline CDR1 and CDR2: SGHRS and YFSETQ. The CDR3 coding sequence is TGCGCCAGCAGCCCGCCGGGACAGGGGTTAGAGACCCAGTACTTC. This translates into CASSPPGQGLETQYF.

This clonotype has only a few counts. The chain employs TRBV15 and TRBJ1-6; D is undetermined. Trimming pared 0 bases from V and 7 bases from J, leaving 1 base between. The CDR3 totals 12 residues. Germline assignment: CDR1 LNHNV and CDR2 YYDKDF (reference sequence). CDR3 sequence reads: CATSRENSPLHF. The DNA for the CDR3 is TGTGCCACCAGCAGAGAAAATTCACCCCTCCACTTT. The variable domain in full, with the rest retrieved from reference TRBV15 and TRBJ1-6, is DAMVIQNPRYQVTQFGKPVTLSCSQTLNHNVMYWYQQKSSQAPKLLFHYYDKDFNNEADTPDNFQSRRPNTSFCFLDIRSPGLGDTAMYLCATSRENSPLHFGNGTRLTVT.

This clonotype turned up a few times. V and J are TRBV29-1 and TRBJ2-7; D gene ambiguous. Trimming shortened V by 2 bases and J by 4 bases, and 12 bases separated the two germline ends. The germline V gene has CDR1 SQVTM and CDR2 ANQGSEA. The CDR3 length is 13 residues. In nucleotides, the CDR3 is TGCAGCGTTGAATATACAGAAGGATACGAGCAGTACTTC. The encoded protein is CSVEYTEGYEQYF.

This clonotype was detected a few times. The chain couples TRBV6-6 to TRBJ2-3; 9 nucleotides line up with TRBD1. This CDR3 region has 15 residues. J lost 6 bases, V lost 1 base, and 5 bases had no gene match. Germline lookup yields CDR1 MNHNY and CDR2 SVGAGI (reference sequence). The chain's CDR3 is CASSYFGTGLDTQYF. Written as DNA, the CDR3 is TGTGCCAGCAGTTACTTTGGGACAGGGCTTGATACGCAGTATTTT.

This chain links TRBV7-8 with TRBJ2-1, with 8 bases that match TRBD1. The V segment lost 0 bases and the J segment 6 bases; nucleotides outside the gene matches: 4. CDR1 is SGHVS and CDR2 is FQNEAQ in the germline V gene. The CDR3 has 15 residues. The CDR3 sequence: CASSLAQGAVNEQFF. The CDR3 DNA is TGTGCCAGCAGCTTAGCGCAGGGGGCGGTCAATGAGCAGTTCTTC.

The chain carries TRBV7-9 and TRBJ2-1, with D unresolved. The CDR3 length is 17 residues. CDR1 and CDR2 from the germline V gene are SEHNR and FQNEAQ (reference sequence). V was pared by 2 bases and J by 0 bases, with 14 bases between. The CDR3 nucleotides read TGTGCCAGCAGCTTACCCCGGACCGGTAGCTCCTACAATGAGCAGTTCTTC. It encodes CASSLPRTGSSYNEQFF.

This clonotype has a handful of counts. V and J are TRBV6-2 or TRBV6-3 and TRBJ1-5; tentatively, D is TRBD1 (5 bases). Germline V lookup: CDR1 MNHEY, CDR2 SVGEGT. The CDR3 length is 11 residues. V was pared by 8 bases and J by 9 bases, with 11 bases between. The CDR3 here is CASGFGGPQHF. CDR3 nucleotides: TGTGCCAGCGGGTTCGGGGGGCCCCAGCATTTT.

The chain joins TRBV5-6 to TRBJ2-7; D remains ambiguous. CDR1 and CDR2 (germline): SGHDT, YYEEEE. Trimming took off 6 bases at V and 0 bases at J, with 13 bases between the two ends. CDR3 length equals 14 residues. CDR3 DNA sequence: TGTGCCAGCACCCTGACCCTGGGCTCCTACGAGCAGTACTTC. This sequence encodes CASTLTLGSYEQYF. Full variable domain (rest looked up from reference TRBV5-6 and TRBJ2-7): DAGVTQSPTHLIKTRGQQVTLRCSPKSGHDTVSWYQQALGQGPQFIFQYYEEEERQRGNFPDRFSGHQFPNYSSELNVNALLLGDSALYLCASTLTLGSYEQYFGPGTRLTVT.

The genes are TRBV11-2 and TRBJ2-7; the D call may be TRBD1 or TRBD2 (7 bases each). Per germline, CDR1 SGHAT and CDR2 FQNNGV. The CDR3 length is 15 residues. The V and J ends lost 6 bases and 7 bases respectively, with 22 bases between them. CDR3 nucleotides: TGTGCCAGCAGGAGGGAGGGGGCAATCTCCTCAGAGCAGTACTTC. Translation gives CASRREGAISSEQYF.

CDR3 residues: CATSNRRDGYGYTF. The CDR3 DNA is TGTGCCACCAGCAACCGAAGGGACGGCTATGGCTACACCTTC. The rearrangement joins TRBV15 to TRBJ1-2, with a tentative D call TRBD1 (5 bases). From germline, CDR1 is LNHNV and CDR2 YYDKDF (reference sequence). This CDR3 region has 14 residues. V was cut by 4 bases and J by 4 bases, with 13 bases left in between.

The chain has TRBV5-1 and TRBJ2-3; D unresolved. CDR3 size: 14 residues. Germline assignment: CDR1 SGHRS and CDR2 YFSETQ. Deletions cut 4 bases from V and 2 bases from J, with 11 bases between. CDR3 in amino acids: CASSPLGNTDTQYF. DNA of the CDR3: TGCGCCAGCAGCCCACTTGGGAACACAGATACGCAGTATTTT.

CDR3 nucleotide sequence: TGTGCCAGCAGCCCACGGGCCTTCAACACAGATACGCAGTATTTT. It codes for CASSPRAFNTDTQYF. The chain couples TRBV11-1 to TRBJ2-3, with D unresolved. Trimming removed 5 bases from V and 2 bases from J, with 14 bases in between. CDR1 and CDR2 from the germline V gene are SGHAT and FQDESV (reference sequence). The CDR3 totals 15 residues.

This clonotype was detected a few times. The rearrangement uses TRBV6-2 or TRBV6-3 and TRBJ1-2; unclear D gene. This CDR3 is 12 amino acids long. V was shortened by 11 bases and J by 2 bases, with 12 bases between the two germline ends. Germline V gives CDR1 MNHEY, CDR2 SVGEGT. In DNA, the CDR3 is TGTGCCTCCCGGGAGATGAACTATGGCTACACCTTC. Translation gives CASREMNYGYTF.

The chain joins TRBV10-3 to TRBJ2-1; no clear D. Germline CDR1 reads ENHRY; CDR2 reads SYGVKD. The V end was cut by 0 bases, the J end by 10 bases, with 7 bases between. This CDR3 comprises 12 residues. The CDR3: CAISESIPEQFF. The CDR3 nucleotides read TGTGCCATCAGTGAGTCGATCCCCGAGCAGTTCTTC.

This clonotype appeared a few times. The genes are TRBV19 and TRBJ2-7; D might be TRBD1 or TRBD2, each matching 5 bases. Germline lookup yields CDR1 LNHDA and CDR2 SQIVND (reference sequence). V was pared by 3 bases and J by 2 bases, with 11 bases between. The CDR3 extends over 14 amino acids. Written as DNA, the CDR3 is TGTGCCAGTAGTATGGAAGGGACCCCCTACGAGCAGTACTTC. The encoded protein is CASSMEGTPYEQYF.

The J gene is TRBJ2-6, the V gene TRBV5-1; possible D gene TRBD2, 6 bases. V lost 4 bases, J lost 1 base, and 12 bases lay in between. The CDR3 has 16 residues. Germline assignment: CDR1 SGHRS and CDR2 YFSETQ. CDR3 DNA: TGCGCCAGCAGCCTGGATGGGACTTCTGGGGCCAACGTCCTGACTTTC. It specifies CASSLDGTSGANVLTF.

The chain uses TRBV4-1 and TRBJ1-1; D gene uncertain. Per germline, CDR1 MGHRA and CDR2 YSYEKL. The CDR3 covers 15 residues. The V end was cut by 4 bases, the J end by 6 bases, with 18 bases between. CDR3 nucleotides: TGCGCCAGCAGCCTACTCCCCGGCGCTGCGGCTGAAGCTTTCTTT. Translating gives CASSLLPGAAAEAFF.

The chain combines TRBV11-1 with TRBJ2-2; D tentatively reads TRBD1 or TRBD2 (5 bases each). CDR3 length: 15 residues. CDR1 is SGHAT and CDR2 is FQDESV in the germline V gene (reference sequence). The V gene lost 2 bases and the J gene lost 7 bases, with 14 bases spanning the gap. The CDR3 loop reads CASSLWDRWHGELFF. CDR3 nucleotides: TGTGCCAGCAGCTTATGGGACCGTTGGCACGGGGAGCTGTTTTTT. Full variable domain (rest looked up from reference TRBV11-1 and TRBJ2-2): EAEVAQSPRYKITEKSQAVAFWCDPISGHATLYWYRQILGQGPELLVQFQDESVVDDSQLPKDRFSAERLKGVDSTLKIQPAELGDSAMYLCASSLWDRWHGELFFGEGSRLTVL.

This clonotype was counted a single time. With a much larger clone just one base away, this may be a read error. The chain joins TRBV20-1 to TRBJ1-5; perhaps TRBD1 as D (5 bases). With 3 bases removed from V and 1 base from J, the gap between germline ends came to 7 bases. This CDR3 spans 13 amino acids. Germline V gene lookup returns CDR1 DFQATT and CDR2 SNEGSKA (reference sequence). CDR3 sequence reads: CSASRDSNQPQHF. The CDR3 DNA reads TGCAGTGCTAGCCGGGACAGCAATCAGCCCCAGCATTTT.

This clonotype turned up a few times. V usage is TRBV7-2 and J usage is TRBJ2-5; unclear D gene. V was trimmed by 1 base and J by 5 bases, leaving 8 bases between them. The germline V gene encodes CDR1 SGHTA and CDR2 FQGNSA. This CDR3 comprises 13 residues. CDR3 sequence: CASSLVSAETQYF. In DNA, the CDR3 is TGTGCCAGCAGCTTAGTGTCAGCCGAGACCCAGTACTTC.

The genes are TRBV12-3 or TRBV12-4 and TRBJ2-2, with D perhaps given as TRBD1 or TRBD2 (5 bases each). V was clipped by 5 bases and J by 7 bases, with 14 bases between them. The CDR3 runs to 14 residues. The CDR3 DNA reads as TGTGCCAGCAGTCCGTGGACTGGGGGCGGGGAGCTGTTTTTT. Amino acids: CASSPWTGGGELFF.

This clonotype was seen repeatedly, ten times or more. The chain carries TRBV20-1 and TRBJ2-2, with D unresolved. Germline CDR1 is DFQATT and CDR2 is SNEGSKA (reference sequence). Deletions cut 2 bases from V and 7 bases from J, with 11 bases between. The CDR3 is 13 residues long. This CDR3 reads CSARLTASGELFF. The CDR3 DNA follows: TGCAGTGCTAGATTGACCGCTAGCGGGGAGCTGTTTTTT.